The present T cell receptor (beta chain) was sequenced within a study of post-analysis software for immune sequencing data. Broader study findings: With TRBV5-6, TRBV5-1 and TRBV20-1 included, about five TRBV segments were more frequent in patients than in controls.

Trimming took off 4 bases at V and 5 bases at J, with 14 bases between the two ends. Germline CDR1 and CDR2: MNHEY and SMNVEV (reference sequence). The CDR3 consists of 14 residues. cDNA libraries for TCR beta contained unique molecular identifiers. A population of roughly 0.95 to 10 million T cells gave rise to around 480,000 cDNA molecules. TCRdb reprocessed the PCR reads via MiXCR and lists one record per CDR3 protein. The repertoire holds roughly 870,000 distinct CDR3 sequences, with about 57% as singletons. Turning to this clonotype: Its specificity is not known.

Sequencing was done on a sample of blood. The V gene is TRBV27, the J gene TRBJ1-1, with D possibly TRBD1 on 6 matching bases. The receptor was derived from a girl between 5 and 17 years old with multiple sclerosis. The CDR3 DNA reads TGTGCCAGCAGTTGGGGACAAGGAGGGACTGAAGCTTTCTTT. Amino acids: CASSWGQGGTEAFF.